This T cell receptor (beta chain) came from a study of cytomegalovirus exposure and HLA in healthy donors. Looking at the study overall: Among about 200 million T cells, an earlier analysis found 117 million unique TCR beta sequences. Overall study findings and caveats: It was assumed in the presence/absence analyses that sequencing depth was roughly uniform across donors. In a later analysis, most CMV-associated TCR beta chains appeared HLA-restricted.

The PCR ran on 60 Vbeta and 13 Jbeta primers. The assay was immunoSEQ multiplex PCR, and TCRdb's table has in-frame clones only and misses some. The table includes about 270,000 clones, around 66% detected once. The table lists this clone with a few counts. Its matching antigen is unknown. Each of the donors was a healthy bone marrow donor. Sample: PBMCs. The TCR originated in a female donor in good health and CMV-seronegative.

The CDR3: CASSQDEVAGRWGEQFF. The DNA for the CDR3 is TGCGCCAGCAGCCAAGATGAGGTTGCGGGACGGTGGGGTGAGCAGTTCTTC. The chain employs TRBV4-1 and TRBJ2-1; a weak D match, TRBD2 (6 bases). CDR1 and CDR2 from the germline V gene are MGHRA and YSYEKL. Between the trimmed V and J ends, which lost 0 bases and 9 bases, there was a span of 21 bases. The CDR3 extends over 17 amino acids.